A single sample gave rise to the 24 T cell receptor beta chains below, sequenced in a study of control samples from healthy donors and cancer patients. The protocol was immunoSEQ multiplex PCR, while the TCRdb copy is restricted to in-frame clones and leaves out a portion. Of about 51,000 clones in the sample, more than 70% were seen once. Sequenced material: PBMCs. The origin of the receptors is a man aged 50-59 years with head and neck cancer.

CDR3 amino acids: CASSPRGSGNEQFF. The CDR3 DNA follows: TGTGCCAGCAGCCCCAGGGGTTCGGGGAATGAGCAGTTCTTC. The V and J genes are TRBV7-3 and TRBJ2-1, with a tentative D call TRBD1 (6 bases). Germline-derived CDR1 and CDR2 are SGHTA and FQGTGA. V lost 5 bases, J lost 7 bases, and 15 bases lay in between. The CDR3 is made up of 14 amino acids.

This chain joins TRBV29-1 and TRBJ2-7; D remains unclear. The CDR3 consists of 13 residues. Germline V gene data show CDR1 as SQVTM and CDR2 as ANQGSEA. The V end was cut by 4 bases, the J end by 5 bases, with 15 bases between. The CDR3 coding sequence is TGCAGCGTTGTGGCCACCCAGGCCCACGAGCAGTACTTC. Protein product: CSVVATQAHEQYF.

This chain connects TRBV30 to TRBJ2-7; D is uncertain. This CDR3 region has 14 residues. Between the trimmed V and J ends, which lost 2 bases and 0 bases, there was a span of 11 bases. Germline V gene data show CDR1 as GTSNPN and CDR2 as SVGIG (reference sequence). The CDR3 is CAWSSGTGSYEQYF. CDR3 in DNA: TGTGCCTGGAGTTCTGGCACGGGCTCCTACGAGCAGTACTTC.

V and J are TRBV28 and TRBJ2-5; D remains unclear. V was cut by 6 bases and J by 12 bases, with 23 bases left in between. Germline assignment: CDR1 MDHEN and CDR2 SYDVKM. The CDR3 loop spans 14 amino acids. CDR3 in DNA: TGTGCCAGCAGCTCTCGCCCCCGAAAAGGGAAGGAGTACTTC. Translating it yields CASSSRPRKGKEYF. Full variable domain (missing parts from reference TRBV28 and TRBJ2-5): DVKVTQSSRYLVKRTGEKVFLECVQDMDHENMFWYRQDPGLGLRLIYFSYDVKMKEKGDIPEGYSVSREKKERFSLILESASTNQTSMYLCASSSRPRKGKEYFGPGTRLLVL.

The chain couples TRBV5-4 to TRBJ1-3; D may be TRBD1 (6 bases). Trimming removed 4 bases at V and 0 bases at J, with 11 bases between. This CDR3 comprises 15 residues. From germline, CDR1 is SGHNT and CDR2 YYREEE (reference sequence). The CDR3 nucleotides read TGTGCCAGCAGCCAGGACAGCCTCTCTGGAAACACCATATATTTT. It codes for CASSQDSLSGNTIYF.

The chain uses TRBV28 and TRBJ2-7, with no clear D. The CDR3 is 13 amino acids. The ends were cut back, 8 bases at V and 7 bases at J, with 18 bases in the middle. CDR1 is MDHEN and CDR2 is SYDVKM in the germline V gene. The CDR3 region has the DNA TGTGCCAGCTCTCCCGGGTCCCTTGGAGAGCAGTACTTC. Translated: CASSPGSLGEQYF.

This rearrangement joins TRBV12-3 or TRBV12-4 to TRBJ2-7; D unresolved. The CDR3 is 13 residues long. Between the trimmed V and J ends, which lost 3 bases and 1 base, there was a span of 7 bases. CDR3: CASSFGVSYEQYF. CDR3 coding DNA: TGTGCCAGCAGTTTTGGGGTTTCCTACGAGCAGTACTTC.

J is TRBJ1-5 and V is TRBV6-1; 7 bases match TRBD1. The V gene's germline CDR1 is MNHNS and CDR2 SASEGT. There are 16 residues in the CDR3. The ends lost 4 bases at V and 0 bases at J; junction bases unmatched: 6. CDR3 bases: TGTGCCAGCAGTGGGGACAGCTTTGATAGCAATCAGCCCCAGCATTTT. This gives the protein CASSGDSFDSNQPQHF.

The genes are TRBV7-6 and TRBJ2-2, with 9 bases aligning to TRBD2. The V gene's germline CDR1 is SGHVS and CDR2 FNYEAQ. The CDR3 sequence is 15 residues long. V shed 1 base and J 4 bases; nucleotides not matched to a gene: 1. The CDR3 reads CASSLELAGTGELFF. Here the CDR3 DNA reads TGTGCCAGCAGCTTAGAACTAGCGGGCACCGGGGAGCTGTTTTTT. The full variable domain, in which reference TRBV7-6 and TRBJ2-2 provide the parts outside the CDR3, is GAGVSQSPRYKVTKRGQDVALRCDPISGHVSLYWYRQALGQGPEFLTYFNYEAQQDKSGLPNDRFSAERPEGSISTLTIQRTEQRDSAMYRCASSLELAGTGELFFGEGSRLTVL.

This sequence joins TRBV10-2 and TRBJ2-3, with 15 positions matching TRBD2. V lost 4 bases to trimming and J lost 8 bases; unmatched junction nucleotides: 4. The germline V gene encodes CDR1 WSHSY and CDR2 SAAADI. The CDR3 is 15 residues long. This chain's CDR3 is CASSGTSGGAGTQYF. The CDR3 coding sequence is TGCGCCAGCAGTGGGACTAGCGGGGGGGCCGGTACGCAGTATTTT.

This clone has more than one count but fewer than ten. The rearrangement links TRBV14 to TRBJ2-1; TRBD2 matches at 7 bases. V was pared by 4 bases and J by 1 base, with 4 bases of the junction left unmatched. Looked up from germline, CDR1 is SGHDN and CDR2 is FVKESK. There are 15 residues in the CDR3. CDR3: CASSPGRESYNEQFF. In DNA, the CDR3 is TGTGCCAGCAGCCCCGGGCGGGAGTCCTACAATGAGCAGTTCTTC. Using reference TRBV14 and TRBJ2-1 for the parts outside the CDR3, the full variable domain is EAGVTQFPSHSVIEKGQTVTLRCDPISGHDNLYWYRRVMGKEIKFLLHFVKESKQDESGMPNNRFLAERTGGTYSTLKVQPAELEDSGVYFCASSPGRESYNEQFFGPGTRLTVL.

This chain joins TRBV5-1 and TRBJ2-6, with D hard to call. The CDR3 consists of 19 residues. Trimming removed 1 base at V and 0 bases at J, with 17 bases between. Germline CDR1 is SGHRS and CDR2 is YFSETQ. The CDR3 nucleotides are TGCGCCAGCAGCTTGTCTCAGCTCAGTTTAATCTCTGGGGCCAACGTCCTGACTTTC. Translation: CASSLSQLSLISGANVLTF.

CDR3 amino acids: CASGLVLGNSGNTIYF. The CDR3 DNA reads as TGTGCTAGTGGTTTGGTACTGGGGAACTCTGGAAACACCATATATTTT. The V call is TRBV12-5, the J call TRBJ1-3; no reliable D call. Germline loops: CDR1 LGHNT, CDR2 FRNRAP. Deletions cut 0 bases from V and 0 bases from J, with 9 bases between. This CDR3 spans 16 amino acids.

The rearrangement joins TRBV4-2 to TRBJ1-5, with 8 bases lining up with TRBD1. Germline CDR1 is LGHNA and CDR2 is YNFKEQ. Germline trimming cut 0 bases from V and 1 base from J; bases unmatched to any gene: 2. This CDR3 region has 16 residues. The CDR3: CASSQDNRGSNQPQHF. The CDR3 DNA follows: TGTGCCAGCAGCCAAGATAACAGGGGGAGCAATCAGCCCCAGCATTTT.

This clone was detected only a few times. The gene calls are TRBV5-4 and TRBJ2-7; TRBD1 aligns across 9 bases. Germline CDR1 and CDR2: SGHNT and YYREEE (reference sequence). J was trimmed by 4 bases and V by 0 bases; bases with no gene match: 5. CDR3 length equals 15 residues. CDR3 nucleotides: TGTGCCAGCAGCTTGGAGGACAGGGGAGGGTACGAGCAGTACTTC. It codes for CASSLEDRGGYEQYF.

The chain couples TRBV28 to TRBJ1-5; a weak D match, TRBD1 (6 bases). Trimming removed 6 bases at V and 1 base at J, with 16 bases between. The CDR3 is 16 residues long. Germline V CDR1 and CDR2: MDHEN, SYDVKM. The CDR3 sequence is CASSREGGRSNQPQHF. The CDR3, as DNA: TGTGCCAGCAGCCGCGAGGGGGGAAGGAGCAATCAGCCCCAGCATTTT.

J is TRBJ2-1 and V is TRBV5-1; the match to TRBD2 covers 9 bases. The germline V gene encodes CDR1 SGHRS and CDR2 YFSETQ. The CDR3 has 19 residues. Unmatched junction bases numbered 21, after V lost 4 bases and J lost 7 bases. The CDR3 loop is CASSPSWLGAGGPRNEQFF. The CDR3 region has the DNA TGCGCCAGCAGCCCAAGCTGGTTAGGTGCGGGAGGGCCACGGAATGAGCAGTTCTTC.

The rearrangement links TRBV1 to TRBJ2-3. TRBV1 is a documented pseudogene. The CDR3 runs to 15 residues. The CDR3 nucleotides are TGCACCAGCAGCCAAGGGGGGGCCAACACAGATACGCAGTATTTT. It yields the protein CTSSQGGANTDTQYF.

CDR3 sequence reads: CASSEQGTYNSPLHF. CDR3 coding DNA: TGTGCCAGCAGCGAGCAGGGAACATATAATTCACCCCTCCACTTT. V is TRBV9 and J is TRBJ1-6, with D possibly TRBD1 on 5 matching bases. Germline values: CDR1 SGDLS, CDR2 YYNGEE. This CDR3 has 15 residues. V was cut by 3 bases and J by 4 bases, with 11 bases left in between.

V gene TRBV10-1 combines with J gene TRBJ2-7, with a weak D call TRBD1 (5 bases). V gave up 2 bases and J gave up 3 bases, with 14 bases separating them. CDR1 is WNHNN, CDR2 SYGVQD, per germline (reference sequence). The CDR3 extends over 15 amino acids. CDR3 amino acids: CASSESNRPSYEQYF. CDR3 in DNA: TGCGCCAGCAGTGAGAGTAACAGGCCAAGCTACGAGCAGTACTTC.

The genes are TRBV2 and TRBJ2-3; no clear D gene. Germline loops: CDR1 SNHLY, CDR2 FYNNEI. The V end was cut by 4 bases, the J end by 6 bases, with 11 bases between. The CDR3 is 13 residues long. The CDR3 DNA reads TGTGCCAGCAGTGTTGGCCTCAGGGATACGCAGTATTTT. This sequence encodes CASSVGLRDTQYF.

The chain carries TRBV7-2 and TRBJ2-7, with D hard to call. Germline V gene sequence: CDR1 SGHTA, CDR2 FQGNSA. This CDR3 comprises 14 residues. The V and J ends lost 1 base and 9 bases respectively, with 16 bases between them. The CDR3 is CASSLGFENARQYF. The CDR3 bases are TGTGCCAGCAGCTTAGGTTTTGAGAATGCGCGGCAGTACTTC.

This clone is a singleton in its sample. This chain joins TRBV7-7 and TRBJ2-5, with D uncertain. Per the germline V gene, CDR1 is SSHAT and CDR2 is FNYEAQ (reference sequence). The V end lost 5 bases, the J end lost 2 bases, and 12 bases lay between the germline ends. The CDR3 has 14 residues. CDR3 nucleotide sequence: TGTGCCAGCAGCCGTAGAGATACGCAAGAGACCCAGTACTTC. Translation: CASSRRDTQETQYF.

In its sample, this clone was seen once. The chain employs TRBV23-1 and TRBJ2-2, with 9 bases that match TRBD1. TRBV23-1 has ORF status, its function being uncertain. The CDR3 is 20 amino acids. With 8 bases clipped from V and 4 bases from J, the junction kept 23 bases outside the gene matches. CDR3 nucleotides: TGCGCCAGCTCTCGTCAACGGGGGACAGGGAGGCCCTGTGGCACCGGGGAGCTGTTTTTT. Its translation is CASSRQRGTGRPCGTGELFF.